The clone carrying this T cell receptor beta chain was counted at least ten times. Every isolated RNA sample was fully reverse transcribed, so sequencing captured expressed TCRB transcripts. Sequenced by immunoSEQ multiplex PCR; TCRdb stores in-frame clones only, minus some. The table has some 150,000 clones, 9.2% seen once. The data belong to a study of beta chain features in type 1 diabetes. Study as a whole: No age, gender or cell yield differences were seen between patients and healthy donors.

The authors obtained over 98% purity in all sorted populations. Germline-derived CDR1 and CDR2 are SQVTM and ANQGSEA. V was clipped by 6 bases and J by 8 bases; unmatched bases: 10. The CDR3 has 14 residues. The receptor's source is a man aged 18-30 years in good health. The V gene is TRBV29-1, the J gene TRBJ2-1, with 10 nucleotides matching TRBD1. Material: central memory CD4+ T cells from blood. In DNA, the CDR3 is TGCAGCGTCCAAGACAGGGGGCGCGTGGATGAGCAGTTCTTC. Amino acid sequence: CSVQDRGRVDEQFF.